These T cell receptor beta chains were read from a single sample in a study of T cell responses to AZD1222 COVID-19 vaccine. The data were produced by immunoSEQ multiplex PCR, yet TCRdb's version contains in-frame clones alone and is incomplete. Of 130,000 or so clones listed, around 94% were seen once; the top ten hold around 7%. The material sequenced was peripheral blood, taken on day 0 of AZD1222 vaccination. These receptors were taken from an adult in good health. The CDR3 runs from the conserved cysteine through the conserved F or W. A D gene is named only where the DNA matches it firmly. Part of the rows lack a size; the others show once, few, many or a class for expanded clones.

cdr3_length: 15
v_call: TRBV7-6
j_call: TRBJ2-2
clone_size: -
d_call: -
cdr3_nt: TGTGCCAGCAGCCACGGGACCGAGAACACCGGGGAGCTGTTTTTT
cdr3_aa: CASSHGTENTGELFF

cdr3_length: 15
v_call: TRBV10-3
j_call: TRBJ2-7
clone_size: -
d_call: TRBD1
cdr3_nt: TGTGCCATCAGTGAGTCGCAGGGGGCGTCGCACGAGCAGTACTTC
cdr3_aa: CAISESQGASHEQYF

cdr3_length: 15
v_call: TRBV6-5
j_call: TRBJ2-3
clone_size: -
d_call: TRBD1
cdr3_nt: TGTGCCAGCAGTCCTGACAGGGGGCGCTCAGATACGCAGTATTTT
cdr3_aa: CASSPDRGRSDTQYF

cdr3_length: 8
v_call: TRBV7-8
j_call: TRBJ2-1
clone_size: -
d_call: -
cdr3_nt: TGTGCCAGCAGCTTCCGGTTCTTC
cdr3_aa: CASSFRFF

cdr3_length: 14
v_call: TRBV7-8
j_call: TRBJ2-7
clone_size: once
d_call: -
cdr3_nt: TGTGCCAGCAGCTTTGACAATATCGGAAACGAGCAGTACTTC
cdr3_aa: CASSFDNIGNEQYF

cdr3_length: 14
v_call: TRBV7-3
j_call: TRBJ2-5
clone_size: -
d_call: -
cdr3_nt: TGTGCCAGCAGCTTAGGCGCCGAGGGGGAGACCCAGTACTTC
cdr3_aa: CASSLGAEGETQYF

cdr3_length: 14
v_call: TRBV29-1
j_call: TRBJ1-5
clone_size: once
d_call: -
cdr3_nt: TGCAGCGTTGTTTGGGGGCAAGGCAATCAGCCCCAGCATTTT
cdr3_aa: CSVVWGQGNQPQHF

cdr3_length: 15
v_call: TRBV19
j_call: TRBJ2-7
clone_size: -
d_call: TRBD2
cdr3_nt: TGTGCCAGTAGTGTAGAAGCGGGAGGAGGGTACGAGCAGTACTTC
cdr3_aa: CASSVEAGGGYEQYF

cdr3_length: 15
v_call: TRBV19
j_call: TRBJ2-2
clone_size: -
d_call: TRBD1
cdr3_nt: TGTGCCAGTAGTTCTCGACAGGGGAACACCGGGGAGCTGTTTTTT
cdr3_aa: CASSSRQGNTGELFF

cdr3_length: 12
v_call: TRBV6-2/TRBV6-3
j_call: TRBJ2-7
clone_size: -
d_call: -
cdr3_nt: TGTGCCAGCAGTTACTCTCCCTACGAGCAGTACTTC
cdr3_aa: CASSYSPYEQYF

cdr3_length: 16
v_call: TRBV6-2/TRBV6-3
j_call: TRBJ1-5
clone_size: once
d_call: -
cdr3_nt: TGTGCCAGCAGTCTCACGACAGGAAAGTTAGGTCTGCCCCAGCATTTT
cdr3_aa: CASSLTTGKLGLPQHF

cdr3_length: 12
v_call: TRBV6-2/TRBV6-3
j_call: TRBJ2-1
clone_size: -
d_call: -
cdr3_nt: TGTGCCAGCAGTTATCCGTACAATGAGCAGTTCTTC
cdr3_aa: CASSYPYNEQFF

cdr3_length: 15
v_call: TRBV5-4
j_call: TRBJ1-2
clone_size: -
d_call: TRBD1
cdr3_nt: TGTGCCAGCAGCTCGAGGACAGGGGCGGACTATGGCTACACCTTC
cdr3_aa: CASSSRTGADYGYTF

cdr3_length: 16
v_call: TRBV4-3
j_call: TRBJ2-1
clone_size: -
d_call: -
cdr3_nt: TGCGCCAGCAGCCAAGCTGCCGGGACCCTGACGGATGAGCAGTTCTTC
cdr3_aa: CASSQAAGTLTDEQFF

cdr3_length: 15
v_call: TRBV11-2
j_call: TRBJ2-7
clone_size: -
d_call: TRBD2
cdr3_nt: TGTGCCAGCAGGGCCACTAGCGGGAGCAGGTACGAGCAGTACTTC
cdr3_aa: CASRATSGSRYEQYF

cdr3_length: 12
v_call: TRBV5-1
j_call: TRBJ2-3
clone_size: -
d_call: -
cdr3_nt: TGCGCCAGCGCAGTTTCTTTAGATACGCAGTATTTT
cdr3_aa: CASAVSLDTQYF

cdr3_length: 14
v_call: TRBV11-2
j_call: TRBJ2-1
clone_size: -
d_call: TRBD1
cdr3_nt: TGTGCCAGCAGCTCCAGGGGGAACTACAATGAGCAGTTCTTC
cdr3_aa: CASSSRGNYNEQFF

cdr3_length: 15
v_call: TRBV27
j_call: TRBJ1-2
clone_size: -
d_call: -
cdr3_nt: TGTGCCAGCAGTTCCGGGACGACCGCTAACTATGGCTACACCTTC
cdr3_aa: CASSSGTTANYGYTF

cdr3_length: 20
v_call: TRBV18
j_call: TRBJ2-3
clone_size: -
d_call: -
cdr3_nt: TGTGCCAGCTCACCACCTGTGTTCTCCAAGGGGGAAGAAAGCACAGATACGCAGTATTTT
cdr3_aa: CASSPPVFSKGEESTDTQYF

cdr3_length: 14
v_call: TRBV5-5
j_call: TRBJ2-5
clone_size: once
d_call: -
cdr3_nt: TGTGCCAGCAGCCCCGGACACGGCCAAGAGACCCAGTACTTC
cdr3_aa: CASSPGHGQETQYF

cdr3_length: 17
v_call: TRBV3-1/TRBV3-2
j_call: TRBJ1-4
clone_size: -
d_call: TRBD1
cdr3_nt: TGTGCCAGCAGTCTCCCGGGACAGGGGGCAACTAATGAAAAACTGTTTTTT
cdr3_aa: CASSLPGQGATNEKLFF

cdr3_length: 13
v_call: TRBV7-8
j_call: TRBJ1-3
clone_size: -
d_call: -
cdr3_nt: TGTGCCAGCAGCTTAGGGCCGACCAACACCATATATTTT
cdr3_aa: CASSLGPTNTIYF

cdr3_length: 15
v_call: TRBV14
j_call: TRBJ2-3
clone_size: -
d_call: TRBD2
cdr3_nt: TGTGCCAGCAGTCGACTAGCGGGCCCCACAGATACGCAGTATTTT
cdr3_aa: CASSRLAGPTDTQYF

cdr3_length: 14
v_call: TRBV2
j_call: TRBJ1-1
clone_size: -
d_call: -
cdr3_nt: TGTGCCAGCAGCCCCCAGGCGCTGAACACTGAAGCTTTCTTT
cdr3_aa: CASSPQALNTEAFF

cdr3_length: 12
v_call: TRBV5-6
j_call: TRBJ2-7
clone_size: -
d_call: -
cdr3_nt: TGTGCCAGCAGCTTGCTCCCCTACGAGCAGTACTTC
cdr3_aa: CASSLLPYEQYF

cdr3_length: 11
v_call: TRBV20-1
j_call: TRBJ2-7
clone_size: -
d_call: -
cdr3_nt: TGCAGTGCCCGCGAACGGGGCGAGCAGTACTTC
cdr3_aa: CSARERGEQYF

cdr3_length: 17
v_call: TRBV3-1/TRBV3-2
j_call: TRBJ2-1
clone_size: -
d_call: TRBD2
cdr3_nt: TGTGCCAGCAGCCCCCTTCTTTCTAGCGGCTCCTACAATGAGCAGTTCTTC
cdr3_aa: CASSPLLSSGSYNEQFF

cdr3_length: 13
v_call: TRBV27
j_call: TRBJ1-3
clone_size: -
d_call: -
cdr3_nt: TGTGCCACCGGCGAAGGGGCTGGAAACACCATATATTTT
cdr3_aa: CATGEGAGNTIYF

cdr3_length: 14
v_call: TRBV6-5
j_call: TRBJ2-1
clone_size: -
d_call: -
cdr3_nt: TGTGCCAGCCACCAGGGGAGCAAATACAATGAGCAGTTCTTC
cdr3_aa: CASHQGSKYNEQFF